The clone carrying this TCR beta chain was seen repeatedly, ten times or more. Its antigen is unidentified. The sample comes from a study of T cells in Graves' hyperthyroidism and ophthalmopathy. Amplification of TCR beta CDR3 regions used RNA as the template. In the first-round RT-PCR of the TCR CDR3, the HTBI primer set was used. TCRdb fed the multiplex PCR reads into MiXCR, producing one record per CDR3 protein. Altogether 300,000 to 500,000 distinct CDR3 sequences are present, more than 12% being singletons, with the ten largest covering around a third. Trimming took off 3 bases at V and 5 bases at J, with 12 bases between the two ends. The CDR3 is 14 amino acids. Per germline, CDR1 SGDLS and CDR2 YYNGEE. Patients counted as stable if ophthalmopathy did not develop within 18 months. PBMCs stemmed from about 9.7 ml fresh peripheral blood. Study-level points and caveats: In simple terms, a model built on 13 V-J features told ophthalmopathy apart from stable hyperthyroidism. Most thyroid clonotypes expanded above 0.001 were also detected in blood.

Sequenced: blood. This clonotype originated in a woman in her twenties or thirties with Graves' hyperthyroidism. The chain uses TRBV9 and TRBJ1-5; possible D gene TRBD1, 5 bases. The CDR3 loop is CASSATGNHQPQHF. For the CDR3, the DNA is TGTGCCAGCAGCGCCACAGGTAACCATCAGCCCCAGCATTTT.